This T cell receptor (beta chain) comes out of a study of blood T cell repertoires in COVID-19. In the authors' workflow: The authors estimated nucleated cell counts from reference gene primer amplification. Measured with immunoSEQ multiplex PCR; TCRdb has only the in-frame clones, and not every one. V, J and clone size derive from that table, while D and trimming were established from the DNA sequence. The sample records about 140,000 clones, 88% being singletons. Sequencing was performed on peripheral blood. The origin of this receptor is a woman aged 55 to 70 with acute or convalescent COVID-19.

CDR3: CASTPWDRGTDTQYF. In DNA form, the CDR3 reads TGTGCCAGTACCCCCTGGGACAGGGGAACAGATACGCAGTATTTT. The J gene is TRBJ2-3, the V gene TRBV19; 10 bases are shared with TRBD1. The germline V gene encodes CDR1 LNHDA and CDR2 SQIVND (reference sequence). CDR3 length equals 15 residues. The junction had 7 bases not matched to a gene; V was cut back by 7 bases and J by 3 bases.